Listed below are T cell receptor beta chains from one sample, sequenced in a study of T-cell memory formation after mild COVID-19. In TCRdb, the 5' RACE reads were re-called with MiXCR into one record per CDR3 protein. The sample records approximately 300,000 distinct CDR3 sequences, just under 20% being singletons. The sequenced material came from PBMCs or a T cell subset sorted from them (not recorded which). The receptor set was obtained from a man aged 18-30 years who had mild COVID-19 (a few samples of this study predate the infection). Cell type and time point are not known. CDR3s leave out the opening cysteine and the closing phenylalanine or tryptophan. The order of the fields is V gene, CDR3 protein.

V: TRBV20-1
CDR3: SARGERVTEAF

V: TRBV2
CDR3: ASWSGYNEQF

V: TRBV28
CDR3: ASRGMGDGNEQF

V: TRBV7-2
CDR3: ASSSPPIILGRGYT

V: TRBV10-2
CDR3: ASSPPSGGTNTGELF

V: TRBV2
CDR3: ASSEGTGDPQETQY

V: TRBV10-1
CDR3: ASSEFTGTGDEQF

V: TRBV6-5
CDR3: ASSYSTGTNTEAF

V: TRBV6-2/TRBV6-3
CDR3: ASRGREFRTQY

V: TRBV6-1
CDR3: ASSDPLLRTGRQF

V: TRBV12-3/TRBV12-4
CDR3: ASSLGIEYTEAF

V: TRBV5-1
CDR3: ASRGEAYNEQF

V: TRBV12-3/TRBV12-4
CDR3: ASSLASNAGETQY

V: TRBV18
CDR3: ASSPKTGLADTQY

V: TRBV7-2
CDR3: ASSRGGGADGELF

V: TRBV4-1
CDR3: ASSPGGGRSQETQY

V: TRBV12-3/TRBV12-4
CDR3: ASSKTVLDGYT

V: TRBV5-1
CDR3: ASSRIRVSYNEQF

V: TRBV7-2
CDR3: ASSARIISYEQY

V: TRBV5-1
CDR3: ASSLAVLNYNEQF

V: TRBV6-2/TRBV6-3
CDR3: ASRVMARNTQY

V: TRBV20-1
CDR3: SALRGSPGEAF

V: TRBV7-2
CDR3: ASSMTSGGDNDQF